The rows below give T cell receptor beta chains drawn from one sample of a study of molecular identifiers for immune sequencing clone quantification. Each CDR3 protein gets one entry after TCRdb re-called the PCR reads with MiXCR. The table records about 640,000 distinct CDR3 sequences, around 20% of them present only once. The source material was naive CD8+ T cells from blood, with Jurkat cell RNA spiked in. Receptors were obtained from a human donor in good health. Some libraries in this study had Jurkat cell RNA spiked in. Each CDR3 is given with its conserved first and last residue. The D gene is left open where the match is weak. The size of a clone is reported for some rows only, either as once, few or many, or as a class for expanded clones.

clone size,V gene,D gene,J gene,CDR3 protein,CDR3 DNA
many,TRBV28,TRBD1,TRBJ1-1,CASSLDRGAYTEAFF,TGTGCCAGCAGTTTAGACAGGGGCGCCTACACTGAAGCTTTCTTT
many,TRBV7-9,-,TRBJ2-7,CASSLGYTARDEQYF,TGTGCCAGCAGCTTAGGATATACGGCCCGCGACGAGCAGTACTTC
once,TRBV19,-,TRBJ1-2,CASSMDSPYGYTF,TGTGCCAGTAGCATGGACAGCCCCTATGGCTACACCTTC
-,TRBV3-1,TRBD1,TRBJ1-6,CASSQERPGTGTYSPLHF,TGTGCCAGCAGCCAAGAACGTCCCGGGACAGGAACTTACTCACCCCTCCACTTT
many,TRBV27,-,TRBJ1-5,CASRGQGFQPQHF,TGTGCCAGCAGGGGGCAGGGATTTCAGCCCCAGCATTTT
many,TRBV9,-,TRBJ2-3,CASSVYGGPNTDTQYF,TGTGCCAGCAGCGTATACGGGGGCCCAAACACAGATACGCAGTATTTT
-,TRBV7-2,TRBD1,TRBJ2-3,CASRTGTGFTDTQYF,TGTGCCAGCAGGACCGGGACAGGGTTCACAGATACGCAGTATTTT
many,TRBV6-5,TRBD1,TRBJ1-1,CASSYTDRLTEAFF,TGTGCCAGCAGTTACACGGACAGGCTCACTGAAGCTTTCTTT
many,TRBV20-1,-,TRBJ2-7,CSGLSVYEQYF,TGCAGTGGCTTGTCGGTCTACGAGCAGTACTTC
many,TRBV7-2,TRBD1,TRBJ1-1,CASSSRGLGTEAFF,TGTGCCAGCAGCTCCAGGGGGCTTGGCACTGAAGCTTTCTTT
many,TRBV29-1,-,TRBJ2-7,CSVEGSGPTGFEQYF,TGCAGCGTTGAAGGGTCGGGACCGACAGGTTTCGAGCAGTACTTC
many,TRBV6-5,-,TRBJ1-1,CASSPIGSNIMNTEAFF,TGTGCCAGCAGTCCCATCGGCAGTAACATCATGAACACTGAAGCTTTCTTT
-,TRBV27,-,TRBJ2-7,CASSPGHAHEQYF,TGTGCCAGCAGTCCGGGACACGCCCACGAGCAGTACTTC
many,TRBV4-3,-,TRBJ2-3,CASSQGVPGATDTQYF,TGCGCCAGCAGCCAAGGCGTGCCGGGAGCCACAGATACGCAGTATTTT
-,TRBV19,-,TRBJ1-5,CASSMLGSNQPQHF,TGTGCCAGTAGTATGCTCGGGAGCAATCAGCCCCAGCATTTT
-,TRBV20-1,TRBD1,TRBJ2-2,CSARFGQGAGELFF,TGCAGTGCTAGATTCGGCCAGGGGGCCGGGGAGCTGTTTTTT
few,TRBV12-3/TRBV12-4,-,TRBJ2-7,CASSTSGAGYSYEQYF,-
-,TRBV20-1,-,TRBJ2-3,CSARAGHIDTQYF,TGCAGTGCTAGGGCAGGACACATAGATACGCAGTATTTT
many,TRBV19,TRBD1,TRBJ1-5,CASSSTGGGFQPQHF,TGTGCCAGTAGTTCAACAGGGGGCGGGTTTCAGCCCCAGCATTTT
many,TRBV19,TRBD1,TRBJ2-7,CASSMSRGPDEQYF,TGTGCCAGTAGTATGTCCAGGGGGCCGGACGAGCAGTACTTC
many,TRBV6-5,-,TRBJ2-5,CASSLWQSQETQYF,TGTGCCAGCAGTCTATGGCAGAGTCAAGAGACCCAGTACTTC
-,TRBV9,TRBD1,TRBJ1-1,CASSVGQGDTVAFF,TGTGCCAGCAGCGTAGGGCAGGGGGACACTGTAGCTTTCTTT
few,TRBV19,TRBD2,TRBJ2-1,CASSPISGGAYNEQFF,TGTGCCAGTAGTCCTATAAGCGGGGGGGCCTACAATGAGCAGTTCTTC
many,TRBV19,TRBD1,TRBJ2-7,CASSITGTGAYEQYF,TGTGCCAGTAGTATTACCGGGACAGGGGCCTACGAGCAGTACTTC
few,TRBV3-1,-,TRBJ2-5,CASSVEQGLTQETQYF,TGTGCCAGCAGCGTAGAGCAGGGACTGACACAAGAGACCCAGTACTTC
-,TRBV13,TRBD1,TRBJ1-4,CASSEPGQGREKLFF,TGTGCCAGCAGTGAACCGGGACAGGGAAGGGAAAAACTGTTTTTT
many,TRBV5-4,-,TRBJ2-3,CASSLAPQSSTDTQYF,TGTGCCAGCAGCTTGGCCCCACAGTCAAGCACAGATACGCAGTATTTT
-,TRBV20-1,-,TRBJ2-5,CSARDWGPSAQETQYF,TGCAGTGCTAGAGATTGGGGTCCTAGCGCACAAGAGACCCAGTACTTC
-,TRBV19,-,TRBJ2-3,CASSIFGTDAQYF,TGTGCCAGTAGTATCTTCGGCACAGATGCGCAGTATTTT
-,TRBV9,-,TRBJ2-3,CASSGGRGNTDTQYF,TGTGCCAGCAGCGGAGGGCGGGGTAACACAGATACGCAGTATTTT
-,TRBV7-2,-,TRBJ2-7,CASSLSREIPYEQYF,TGTGCCAGCAGCTTATCCAGGGAGATTCCCTACGAGCAGTACTTC
many,TRBV12-3/TRBV12-4,-,TRBJ1-5,CASSLEGTRQPQHF,TGTGCCAGCAGTTTAGAAGGGACCCGGCAGCCCCAGCATTTT
many,TRBV5-6,-,TRBJ2-4,CASSLEAGVAKNIQYF,TGTGCCAGCAGCTTGGAGGCAGGGGTAGCCAAAAACATTCAGTACTTC
many,TRBV30,-,TRBJ2-7,CAWRYGPSYEQYF,TGTGCCTGGAGATACGGCCCTTCCTACGAGCAGTACTTC
many,TRBV25-1,-,TRBJ1-4,CASSAGSELFF,TGTGCCAGCAGTGCGGGGAGTGAACTGTTTTTT
many,TRBV4-1,-,TRBJ2-5,CASSPRLEQETQYF,TGCGCCAGCAGCCCCAGACTAGAACAAGAGACCCAGTACTTC
-,TRBV7-6,TRBD2,TRBJ2-2,CASSLDASGGRIEPRHLSGELFF,TGTGCCAGCAGCTTAGATGCTAGCGGGGGGCGGATAGAACCCAGGCATCTGTCCGGGGAGCTGTTTTTT
-,TRBV27,TRBD1,TRBJ2-1,CASSLTGVHSYNEQFF,TGTGCCAGCAGTTTGACAGGGGTTCACTCCTACAATGAGCAGTTCTTC
many,TRBV12-3/TRBV12-4,-,TRBJ1-4,CASSLADKLFF,TGTGCCAGCAGTTTGGCAGATAAACTGTTTTTT
few,TRBV10-2,-,TRBJ1-6,CASSESIAGTNSPLHF,TGCGCCAGCAGTGAGTCGATAGCAGGGACGAATTCACCCCTCCACTTT
many,TRBV4-1,TRBD1,TRBJ2-1,CASSRDRETYNEQFF,TGCGCCAGCAGCCGGGACAGGGAAACCTACAATGAGCAGTTCTTC
few,TRBV7-9,TRBD1,TRBJ2-1,CASSDTSPRDRDYNEQFF,TGTGCCAGCAGCGACACCAGCCCCCGGGACAGGGACTACAATGAGCAGTTCTTC